What follows are 28 T cell receptor beta chains derived from one specimen sequenced in a study of neoadjuvant anti-PD-1 for oral cavity cancer. Produced via immunoSEQ multiplex PCR; TCRdb's table is partial and in-frame only. The sample holds about 8,300 clones, about 53% seen once. Here the sequenced sample was tumor tissue, taken before nivolumab (anti-PD-1) treatment. These receptors were obtained from a person aged 40 to 85 with oral cavity squamous cell carcinoma.

The chain carries TRBV11-2 and TRBJ2-3; the D gene is possibly TRBD2 (5 bases). There are 12 residues in the CDR3. CDR1 is SGHAT, CDR2 FQNNGV, per germline. V lost 3 bases, J lost 6 bases, and 7 bases lay in between. For the CDR3, the DNA is TGTGCCAGCAGCTTTAGCGAGGATACGCAGTATTTT. Protein product: CASSFSEDTQYF.

Comments on this clone: Other DNA sequences in the same sample also yield this CDR3. The V call is TRBV27, the J call TRBJ2-2; D not certain. Germline V gives CDR1 MNHEY, CDR2 SMNVEV (reference sequence). The CDR3 loop spans 13 amino acids. The germline V and J ends were trimmed by 3 bases and 0 bases, with 2 bases remaining between them. CDR3 sequence: CASSLANTGELFF. CDR3 in DNA: TGTGCCAGCAGTTTGGCGAACACCGGGGAGCTGTTTTTT.

The CDR3, as DNA: TGTGCCATCAAGGGTTCCGGAAACACCATATATTTT. This codes for CAIKGSGNTIYF. The rearrangement uses TRBV10-3 and TRBJ1-3; D remains ambiguous. Trimming stripped 7 bases from V and 4 bases from J, with 8 bases between. The germline gives CDR1 ENHRY, CDR2 SYGVKD. This CDR3 has 12 residues.

The J gene is TRBJ2-3, the V gene TRBV2, with D uncertain. The CDR3 length is 12 residues. Trimming cost V 2 bases and J 7 bases, with 7 bases left between them. In germline, CDR1 is SNHLY, CDR2 FYNNEI. CDR3 loop: CASSESMNTQYF. CDR3 bases: TGTGCCAGCAGTGAATCTATGAATACGCAGTATTTT.

In its sample, this clone is large. J is TRBJ2-3 and V is TRBV11-3; TRBD1 matches at 7 bases. Germline loops: CDR1 SGHNT, CDR2 YENEEA. The V segment lost 4 bases and the J segment 2 bases; nucleotides outside the gene matches: 9. The CDR3 loop spans 16 amino acids. CDR3 coding DNA: TGTGCCAGCAGCTCCGCCCGACAGGGACCCACAGATACGCAGTATTTT. This encodes CASSSARQGPTDTQYF.

This clone showed up just a few times. The chain couples TRBV19 to TRBJ1-1; D gene uncertain. The CDR3 covers 13 residues. Trimming shortened V by 4 bases and J by 6 bases, and 12 bases separated the two germline ends. Germline V gene lookup returns CDR1 LNHDA and CDR2 SQIVND (reference sequence). The CDR3 reads CASSTGNVAEAFF. For the CDR3, the DNA is TGTGCCAGTAGTACGGGGAACGTAGCTGAAGCTTTCTTT.

This clone was found once. J is TRBJ2-1 and V is TRBV19; 11 nucleotides line up with TRBD2. Germline assignment: CDR1 LNHDA and CDR2 SQIVND (reference sequence). The CDR3 consists of 15 residues. The J segment lost 6 bases and the V segment lost 6 bases, leaving 7 bases of the junction unmatched. CDR3 sequence reads: CASRETGLAANEQFF. CDR3 in DNA: TGTGCCAGTAGGGAAACGGGACTAGCGGCCAATGAGCAGTTCTTC.

This clone was picked up a small number of times. The chain combines TRBV28 with TRBJ2-3; D is possibly TRBD2 (6 bases). V shed 8 bases and J shed 1 base, with 16 bases lying between them. The germline CDR1 and CDR2 sequences are MDHEN and SYDVKM. This CDR3 contains 15 residues. In DNA form, the CDR3 reads TGTGCCAGCGGAGTGGGGGGAGGCGGCACAGATACGCAGTATTTT. Translation: CASGVGGGGTDTQYF.

The chain combines TRBV6-5 with TRBJ1-1; 7 bases map to TRBD1. J lost 0 bases, V lost 6 bases, and 4 bases had no gene match. Germline-derived CDR1 and CDR2 are MNHEY and SVGAGI. The CDR3 totals 14 residues. The DNA of the CDR3 is TGTGCCAGCAGCCAACAGGGGTTGAACACTGAAGCTTTCTTT. Protein: CASSQQGLNTEAFF.

This chain links TRBV5-1 with TRBJ2-2, with D perhaps TRBD1 (6 bases). Trimming took off 3 bases at V and 6 bases at J, with 9 bases between the two ends. CDR3 length equals 13 residues. The germline V gene encodes CDR1 SGHRS and CDR2 YFSETQ. CDR3 DNA: TGCGCCAGCAGCTCACAGGGAGCCGGGGAGCTGTTTTTT. It yields the protein CASSSQGAGELFF.

CDR3 bases: TGTGCCAGCAGCCCTCTAGCTTCCTCAGCTAGCACAGATACGCAGTATTTT. Translation gives CASSPLASSASTDTQYF. The chain recombines TRBV2 with TRBJ2-3, with D possibly being TRBD2 (5 bases). The length of the CDR3 is 17 residues. Germline CDR1 SNHLY, CDR2 FYNNEI. The V gene lost 6 bases and the J gene lost 0 bases, with 19 bases spanning the gap.

The chain is built from TRBV28 and TRBJ2-7; 7 nucleotides line up with TRBD1. Germline V gene lookup returns CDR1 MDHEN and CDR2 SYDVKM. The CDR3 runs to 17 residues. With 2 bases clipped from V and 5 bases from J, the junction kept 15 bases outside the gene matches. CDR3: CASSLSDRVWVVHEQYF. DNA of the CDR3: TGTGCCAGCAGTTTAAGTGACAGGGTATGGGTAGTGCACGAGCAGTACTTC.

This clone has a handful of counts. The CDR3 bases are TGTGCCAGCAGTTTTGCGTCCCAGGGGGCGCTAGATGAAAAACTGTTTTTT. Translated, it gives CASSFASQGALDEKLFF. J is TRBJ1-4 and V is TRBV28; 8 bases fit TRBD1. This CDR3 spans 17 amino acids. After removal of 3 bases from V and 6 bases from J, the junction contained 12 bases not matched to a gene. The germline V gene has CDR1 MDHEN and CDR2 SYDVKM.

This clone has just one count. This chain links TRBV7-9 with TRBJ2-5; D may correspond to TRBD1 or TRBD2 (7 bases each). The germline V and J ends were trimmed by 3 bases and 6 bases, with 17 bases remaining between them. The CDR3 sequence is 15 residues long. CDR1 SEHNR and CDR2 FQNEAQ come from the germline V gene (reference sequence). Written as DNA, the CDR3 is TGTGCCAGCAGCTTGGGCTGGGGAGGGGGCAAGACCCAGTACTTC. This translates into CASSLGWGGGKTQYF.

The CDR3 loop reads CASTRGVLYEQYF. In nucleotides, the CDR3 is TGTGCCAGCACCCGGGGGGTACTCTACGAGCAGTACTTC. V usage is TRBV6-1 and J usage is TRBJ2-7; 7 positions match TRBD2. V dropped 7 bases and J dropped 3; count of bases not matched to a gene: 6. There are 13 residues in the CDR3. Germline V CDR1 and CDR2: MNHNS, SASEGT.

V and J are TRBV28 and TRBJ1-2; the match to TRBD1 covers 7 bases. The junction had 5 bases not matched to a gene; V was cut back by 6 bases and J by 4 bases. Germline V gene sequence: CDR1 MDHEN, CDR2 SYDVKM. The CDR3 totals 13 residues. This CDR3 reads CASSVGTAYGYTF. Written as DNA, the CDR3 is TGTGCCAGCAGCGTAGGGACAGCCTATGGCTACACCTTC.

The chain recombines TRBV18 with TRBJ2-1; 9 bases match TRBD1. Germline CDR1 reads KGHSH; CDR2 reads LQKENI. V shed 0 bases and J 6 bases; nucleotides not matched to a gene: 6. There are 16 residues in the CDR3. The CDR3: CASSPPTGGAANEQFF. CDR3 nucleotides: TGTGCCAGCTCACCACCAACAGGGGGCGCCGCCAATGAGCAGTTCTTC.

In its sample, this clone is large. The chain couples TRBV6-6 to TRBJ2-7, with D tentatively TRBD1 or TRBD2 (5 bases each). Germline loops: CDR1 MNHNY, CDR2 SVGAGI (reference sequence). V dropped 0 bases and J dropped 6 bases, with 12 bases sitting between them. The CDR3 extends over 14 amino acids. The CDR3 region is CASSYSGERGEQYF. The CDR3 region has the DNA TGTGCCAGCAGTTACTCAGGGGAGAGGGGCGAGCAGTACTTC.

The chain uses TRBV27 and TRBJ2-3, with 9 bases fitting TRBD2. Trimming cost V 1 base and J 2 bases; bases outside gene matches: 4. CDR1 is MNHEY and CDR2 is SMNVEV in the germline V gene (reference sequence). The CDR3 length is 16 residues. The DNA for the CDR3 is TGTGCCAGCAGTTTATTGTCTAGCGGGGTCACAGATACGCAGTATTTT. It is translated as CASSLLSSGVTDTQYF.

The gene calls are TRBV6-1 and TRBJ2-3, with 10 nucleotides matching TRBD2. The CDR3 totals 14 residues. Unmatched junction bases numbered 3, after V lost 6 bases and J lost 3 bases. Germline CDR1 MNHNS, CDR2 SASEGT. The CDR3 sequence is CASRSSGSTDTQYF. Here the CDR3 DNA reads TGTGCCAGCAGGTCTAGCGGGAGTACAGATACGCAGTATTTT.

This chain uses TRBV11-2 with TRBJ2-7, with 11 bases aligning to TRBD2. Germline V gene data show CDR1 as SGHAT and CDR2 as FQNNGV. The CDR3 runs 15 residues. V lost 6 bases and J lost 3; bases outside the gene matches: 7. For the CDR3, the DNA is TGTGCCAGCAGAGAACTAGCGGGAGAATACTACGAGCAGTACTTC. Translation gives CASRELAGEYYEQYF.

This clone was recorded a few times. The V call is TRBV18, the J call TRBJ1-1, with a tentative D call TRBD1 (5 bases). The V and J ends lost 1 base and 1 base respectively, with 10 bases between them. Germline V gene sequence: CDR1 KGHSH, CDR2 LQKENI. The CDR3 has 15 amino acids. DNA for the CDR3: TGTGCCAGCTCACCACGAACGACAGAGAACACTGAAGCTTTCTTT. Its protein is CASSPRTTENTEAFF.

The chain carries TRBV7-3 and TRBJ2-2; TRBD1 matches at 8 bases. The CDR3 loop spans 18 amino acids. V shed 1 base and J 5 bases; nucleotides not matched to a gene: 12. Germline-derived CDR1 and CDR2 are SGHTA and FQGTGA. DNA of the CDR3: TGTGCCAGCAGCTTAATACCCTCCGGGACAGGACTTACCGGGGAGCTGTTTTTT. It codes for CASSLIPSGTGLTGELFF. Full variable domain (rest looked up from reference TRBV7-3 and TRBJ2-2): GAGVSQTPSNKVTEKGKYVELRCDPISGHTALYWYRQSLGQGPEFLIYFQGTGAADDSGLPNDRFFAVRPEGSVSTLKIQRTERGDSAVYLCASSLIPSGTGLTGELFFGEGSRLTVL.

This clone is classed as large. The chain employs TRBV4-1 and TRBJ1-1; no reliable D call. Germline V lookup: CDR1 MGHRA, CDR2 YSYEKL. V lost 1 base and J lost 1, with 10 bases in between. This CDR3 spans 15 amino acids. DNA for the CDR3: TGCGCCAGCAGCCAAGGAGCCAGTGGGAACACTGAAGCTTTCTTT. Protein product: CASSQGASGNTEAFF.

This clone was seen a single time. The chain employs TRBV28 and TRBJ2-7; TRBD1 agrees at 8 bases. Germline values: CDR1 MDHEN, CDR2 SYDVKM. This CDR3 is built from 15 residues. V trimming: 6 bases; J trimming: 0 bases; junction bases outside the gene matches: 7. CDR3 sequence reads: CASSFSGQGSYEQYF. The DNA of the CDR3 is TGTGCCAGCAGCTTTAGCGGACAGGGCTCCTACGAGCAGTACTTC.

This chain joins TRBV29-1 and TRBJ2-7; 9 bases map to TRBD1. Germline V gene lookup returns CDR1 SQVTM and CDR2 ANQGSEA. V lost 7 bases and J lost 1; bases outside the gene matches: 20. The CDR3 spans 18 residues. The CDR3: CSASSIRGQGLGSYEQYF. In nucleotides, the CDR3 is TGCAGCGCCTCATCGATCCGCGGACAGGGGTTGGGGTCCTACGAGCAGTACTTC.

V gene TRBV4-2 combines with J gene TRBJ2-1, with 7 bases identical to TRBD1. The CDR3 has 14 residues. Germline assignment: CDR1 LGHNA and CDR2 YNFKEQ. V shed 4 bases and J 4 bases; nucleotides not matched to a gene: 4. The CDR3, as DNA: TGTGCCAGCAGCCGAGAGGGGGCATACAATGAGCAGTTCTTC. Its protein product is CASSREGAYNEQFF.

The genes are TRBV28 and TRBJ2-1, with 11 bases fitting TRBD2. Germline CDR1 and CDR2: MDHEN and SYDVKM. V lost 2 bases, J lost 4 bases, and 13 bases stayed unmatched. This CDR3 has 19 residues. The CDR3 DNA is TGTGCCAGCAGTTTAGGCGGGACTAGCGGATATGGGCCTTACAATGAGCAGTTCTTC. It translates to CASSLGGTSGYGPYNEQFF.